This T cell receptor beta chain was identified in a study of cytomegalovirus exposure and HLA in healthy donors. The PCR employed 60 Vbeta primers together with 13 Jbeta primers. TCRdb's copy holds only in-frame clones and misses some; the assay was immunoSEQ multiplex PCR. The profile shows about 260,000 clones, approximately 70% of them singletons. CDR3 length: 16 residues. V shed 0 bases and J shed 5 bases, with 17 bases lying between them. CDR1 and CDR2 from the germline V gene are MGHRA and YSYEKL. The rearrangement uses TRBV4-1 and TRBJ2-7; no clear D. This TCR derives from a female donor in good health and CMV-seronegative. The sequenced sample was PBMCs. In DNA, the CDR3 is TGCGCCAGCAGCCAAGATCCTGGCTCTCTCCGGGACGAGCAGTACTTC. This gives the protein CASSQDPGSLRDEQYF.